This T cell receptor beta chain was obtained from a study of control samples from healthy donors and cancer patients. This CDR3 spans 16 amino acids. Trimming removed 3 bases at V and 2 bases at J, with 13 bases between. CDR1 is MNHEY, CDR2 SVGAGI, per germline. The data were produced by immunoSEQ multiplex PCR, yet TCRdb's version contains in-frame clones alone and is incomplete. The sample gives about 130,000 clones, about 92% of which show up once; 1.5% to 2% is in the top ten. Sequencing input: PBMCs. This TCR derives from a man between 50 and 59 years old with head and neck cancer. V gene TRBV6-5 combines with J gene TRBJ1-4, with a possible D match to TRBD1 (5 bases). The CDR3 is CASSYSGLRTNEKLFF. CDR3 sequence (DNA): TGTGCCAGCAGTTATTCAGGGTTACGCACTAATGAAAAACTGTTTTTT.